This T cell receptor (beta chain) stems from a study of blood T cell repertoires in COVID-19 (dated by TCRdb to the early 2020s). Study-wide context: Samples from collaborators originated in the United States, Italy and Spain and spanned both the acute and convalescent phases of COVID-19. The prospective study material was composed of cDNA or gDNA derived from T cells, B-cell-depleted T cells, or PBMCs. Subjects who had been exposed to COVID-19, were actively infected with it, or had recovered from it provided the deeply sampled blood TCRbeta repertoires that made up the dataset. The repertoires were made available in a free public database intended to serve as a resource for research on the immune response to SARS-CoV-2. Samples came from the ongoing ImmuneRACE study (first 160 participants) plus 1,254 subjects from 6 global collaborators. Nearly every sample came with metadata listing a de-identified subject ID, COVID-19 status, age in years and sex. HLA class I and class II types, where available, came from metadata supplied by the sample provider rather than from assay-based typing.

Samples from volunteer blood donors who had recovered from COVID-19 were contributed by a second Seattle source. Whole blood was collected in K2EDTA tubes by collaborating institutions according to the institutions' own protocols. For TCRbeta analysis, collaborators shipped samples as frozen whole blood, isolated PBMCs, or DNA extracted from either of those sample types. TCRbeta CDR3 regions were amplified from genomic DNA by means of the immunoSEQ Assay, a bias-controlled multiplex PCR. The paper's processing steps were these. The number of nucleated cells in each sample was estimated by amplification of reference gene primers within the assay. To quantify the absolute abundance of each unique TCRbeta CDR3 rearrangement, sequence reads were collapsed and filtered. For each sample, productive Simpson clonality was calculated by taking the square root of Simpson's diversity index across productive rearrangements. The table comes from immuneACCESS by way of TCRdb, which keeps in-frame sequences with V and J called. Part of the clones is missing from these tables; in studies checked, under half for an unresolved V gene and the rest for unknown reasons. The V and J calls and the clone size are those of that table, but D and trimming were determined from the DNA. Within this sample are about 160,000 clones, with around 83% of them counted one time only. The top ten clones comprise 13% of the sample.

General findings and caveats noted by the study authors: The amount of clinical and demographic metadata varied by source and participant and was provided uncurated.

Comment on this clone: This clone's antigen is unknown. No per-base quality is available; no much larger clone lies one base away.

Including cysteine and phenylalanine, the CDR3 has 16 amino acids. Kept here is only the CDR3 DNA, which spans 48 bases and is read in frame from base 1. CDR1 is given as SGHTA and CDR2 as FQGNSA, both from the germline V gene. V has 5 bases trimmed and J has 8 bases trimmed; junction bases matching no gene number 10. Sequenced input: peripheral blood. The rearrangement joined TRBV7-2 to TRBJ2-1, with TRBD2 identical over 12 junction bases. The clonotype was recovered from a man between 65 and 85 years old who had recovered from COVID-19. The CDR3 protein sequence reads: CASSIILAGGPYEQFF. In nucleotide form, the sequence is TGTGCCAGCAGCATAATCCTAGCGGGAGGGCCCTATGAGCAGTTCTTC.